This T cell receptor (beta chain) originates from a study of OX40 agonist ivuxolimab in advanced cancers. Context from the whole study: The costimulatory receptor OX40 (CD134) was targeted by ivuxolimab, a fully human IgG2 agonistic monoclonal antibody. In the dose-escalation cohort, around four fifths of patients were male, and the mean age was approximately 55 years, with a range of roughly 23 to 85. Among the approximately 50 dose-escalation patients, some 20 had hepatocellular carcinoma, roughly 15 melanoma, 9 renal cell carcinoma and 9 head and neck cancer. The paper covers the monotherapy dose-escalation part of the phase I ivuxolimab trial, which included N ≈ 50 patients. Prior anti-PD-1, anti-PD-L1 or anti-CTLA-4 therapy was permitted, and checkpoint inhibitors had been received by about two fifths of dose-escalation patients. Partial responses were achieved by three dose-escalation patients, of whom one had hepatocellular carcinoma and two had cutaneous melanoma. The purpose of peripheral TCRbeta sequencing was to test whether ivuxolimab changed TCR sequence diversity and led to clonal T-cell expansion. Intravenous ivuxolimab was administered to patients every 2 weeks at six dose levels: 0.01, 0.1, 0.3, 1.5, 3 and 10 mg/kg. The research as a whole found: Clonal expansion of both CD4+ and CD8+ blood T cells was observed from baseline to week 6 at doses 0.1 to 3.0 mg/kg. In the 0.1-3.0 mg/kg groups, partial responders had among the lowest normalized peripheral clonal expansion, particularly in CD8+ T cells. Which antigens the clonally expanded peripheral T cells were specific for was not determined. Low levels of normalized T-cell clonal expansion were also seen in some patients who did not respond. After ivuxolimab, CD8+ T cells had more expanded clones than CD4+ T cells on average.

To sequence the TCRbeta CDR3 region, genomic DNA was isolated from the sorted cells. TCRbeta CDR3 regions were sequenced using the immunoSEQ Assay. The clones in this table, taken by TCRdb from immuneACCESS, are in-frame only. Not every clone is retained; where verified, under half of the shortfall comes from an unresolved V gene, and the cause of the rest is unknown. Counted in this sample were tens of thousands of clones; 93% of them appeared once. The ten largest account for approximately 18% of the sample. The trial excluded patients who had a history of autoimmune disease or were on systemic immunosuppression. In every dose cohort, peripheral blood was drawn for TCR sequencing at baseline, cycle 4 day 1, and cycle 7 day 1. Samples came from an open-label, multicenter, first-in-human phase I dose-escalation trial of ivuxolimab. Adults with locally advanced or metastatic head and neck squamous cell, hepatocellular, melanoma or renal cell carcinoma were enrolled in the trial. Before TCR sequencing, CD4+ T cells and CD8+ T cells from peripheral blood were sorted into separate populations.

Relative to germline, V is missing 7 bases and J is missing 9 bases, with 12 bases of the junction outside any gene match. The CDR3 measures 14 amino acids from cysteine to phenylalanine. Only the CDR3 DNA stays, 42 bases, in frame from base 1. CDR1 and CDR2 are drawn from the germline V gene: MDHEN, SYDVKM. In the case of this clone: Its specific antigen is unknown. One base away there is no much larger clone; base qualities are not given.

The chain was built from TRBV28 and TRBJ2-1, with 7 junctional bases fitting TRBD2. This sequence originates from an adult with an advanced solid tumor such as melanoma, head and neck, liver or kidney cancer. Sequences were derived from CD4+ or CD8+ T cells sorted from blood, sampled in a trial of the OX40 agonist ivuxolimab. The CDR3 amino acid sequence is: CASILRESFGEQFF. In nucleotides, the sequence is TGTGCCAGCATCTTGCGGGAGTCTTTCGGTGAGCAGTTCTTC.